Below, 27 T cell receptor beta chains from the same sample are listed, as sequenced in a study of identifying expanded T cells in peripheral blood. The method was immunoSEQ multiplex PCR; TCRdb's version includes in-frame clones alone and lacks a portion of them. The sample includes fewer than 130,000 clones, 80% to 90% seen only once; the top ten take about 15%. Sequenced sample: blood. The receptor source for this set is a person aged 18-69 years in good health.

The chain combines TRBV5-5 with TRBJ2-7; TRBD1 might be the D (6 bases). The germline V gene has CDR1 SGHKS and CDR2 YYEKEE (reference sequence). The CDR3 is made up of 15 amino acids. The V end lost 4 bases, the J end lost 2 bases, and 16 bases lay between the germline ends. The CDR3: CASSRAVEGAYEQYF. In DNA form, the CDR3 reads TGTGCCAGCAGCCGGGCGGTAGAGGGGGCCTACGAGCAGTACTTC.

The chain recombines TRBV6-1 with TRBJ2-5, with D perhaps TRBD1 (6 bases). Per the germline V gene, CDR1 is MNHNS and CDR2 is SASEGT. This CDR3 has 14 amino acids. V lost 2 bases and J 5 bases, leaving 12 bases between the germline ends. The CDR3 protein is CASSEIAGVETQYF. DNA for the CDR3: TGTGCCAGCAGTGAAATCGCAGGGGTCGAGACCCAGTACTTC.

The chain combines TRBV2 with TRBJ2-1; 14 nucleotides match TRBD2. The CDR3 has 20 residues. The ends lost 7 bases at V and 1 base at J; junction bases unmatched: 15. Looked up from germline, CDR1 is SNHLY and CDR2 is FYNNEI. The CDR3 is CASMGTSGGRLSQSYNEQFF. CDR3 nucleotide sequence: TGTGCCAGCATGGGGACTAGCGGGGGCCGGCTAAGTCAATCCTACAATGAGCAGTTCTTC.

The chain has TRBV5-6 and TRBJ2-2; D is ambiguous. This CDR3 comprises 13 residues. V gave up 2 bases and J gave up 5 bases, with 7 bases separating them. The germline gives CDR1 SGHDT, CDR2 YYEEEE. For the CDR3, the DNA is TGTGCCAGCAGCTTAAAGGGAACCGGGGAGCTGTTTTTT. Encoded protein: CASSLKGTGELFF.

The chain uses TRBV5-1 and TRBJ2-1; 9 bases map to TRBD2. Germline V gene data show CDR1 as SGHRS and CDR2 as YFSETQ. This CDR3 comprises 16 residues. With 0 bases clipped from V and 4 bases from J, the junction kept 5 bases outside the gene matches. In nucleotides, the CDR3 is TGCGCCAGCAGCTTGGAACCTAGCGGGGTGTACAATGAGCAGTTCTTC. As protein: CASSLEPSGVYNEQFF.

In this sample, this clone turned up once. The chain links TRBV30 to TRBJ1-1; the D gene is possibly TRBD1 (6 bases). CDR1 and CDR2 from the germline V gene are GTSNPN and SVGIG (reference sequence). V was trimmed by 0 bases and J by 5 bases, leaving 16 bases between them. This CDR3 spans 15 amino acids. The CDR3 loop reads CAWSVLRVGGTEAFF. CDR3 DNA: TGTGCCTGGAGTGTATTGAGGGTAGGGGGGACTGAAGCTTTCTTT.

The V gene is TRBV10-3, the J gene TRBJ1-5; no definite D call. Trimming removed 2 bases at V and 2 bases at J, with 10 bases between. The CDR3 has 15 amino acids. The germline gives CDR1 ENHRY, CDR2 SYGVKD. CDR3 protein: CAISEGEGGNQPQHF. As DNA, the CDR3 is TGTGCCATCAGTGAGGGCGAGGGAGGCAATCAGCCCCAGCATTTT.

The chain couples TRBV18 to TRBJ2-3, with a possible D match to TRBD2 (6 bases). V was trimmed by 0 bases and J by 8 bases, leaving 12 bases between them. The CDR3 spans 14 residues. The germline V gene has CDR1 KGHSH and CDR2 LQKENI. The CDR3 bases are TGTGCCAGCTCACCACCGGAGGGGCCCGGTACGCAGTATTTT. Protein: CASSPPEGPGTQYF. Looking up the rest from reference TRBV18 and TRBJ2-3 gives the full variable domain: NAGVMQNPRHLVRRRGQEARLRCSPMKGHSHVYWYRQLPEEGLKFMVYLQKENIIDESGMPKERFSAEFPKEGPSILRIQQVVRGDSAAYFCASSPPEGPGTQYFGPGTRLTVL.

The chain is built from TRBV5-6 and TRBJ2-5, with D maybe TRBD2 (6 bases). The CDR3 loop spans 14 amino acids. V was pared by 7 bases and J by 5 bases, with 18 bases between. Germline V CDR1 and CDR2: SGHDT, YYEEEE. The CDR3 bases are TGTGCCAGCCGTCCAGAAGGAGGGAGGGAGACCCAGTACTTC. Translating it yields CASRPEGGRETQYF.

The CDR3 region is CAIRSGPSSYNSPLHF. CDR3 sequence (DNA): TGTGCCATCAGATCAGGGCCGAGCTCCTATAATTCACCCCTCCACTTT. This sequence joins TRBV10-3 and TRBJ1-6; D is possibly TRBD1 (5 bases). The length of the CDR3 is 16 residues. Germline CDR1 ENHRY, CDR2 SYGVKD. V was pared by 6 bases and J by 0 bases, with 12 bases between.

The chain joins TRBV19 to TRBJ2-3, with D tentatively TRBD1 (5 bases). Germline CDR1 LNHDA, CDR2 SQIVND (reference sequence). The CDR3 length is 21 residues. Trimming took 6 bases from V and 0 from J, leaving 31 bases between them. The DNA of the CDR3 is TGTGCCAGTAGCCGACAGTCCTCGAGGCGCCTACACCAACCTAGCACAGATACGCAGTATTTT. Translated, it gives CASSRQSSRRLHQPSTDTQYF.

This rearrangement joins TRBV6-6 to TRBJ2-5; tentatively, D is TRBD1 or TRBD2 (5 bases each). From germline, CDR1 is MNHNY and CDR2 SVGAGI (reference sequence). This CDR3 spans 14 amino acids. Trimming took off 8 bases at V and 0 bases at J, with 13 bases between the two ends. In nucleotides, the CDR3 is TGTGCCAGCCGACCCGGGACCTACCAAGAGACCCAGTACTTC. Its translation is CASRPGTYQETQYF.

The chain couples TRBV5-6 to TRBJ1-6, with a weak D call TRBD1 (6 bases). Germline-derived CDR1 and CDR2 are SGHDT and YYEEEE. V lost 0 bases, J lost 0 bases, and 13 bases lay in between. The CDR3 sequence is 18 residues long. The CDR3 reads CASSLAAGADSYNSPLHF. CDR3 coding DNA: TGTGCCAGCAGCTTGGCCGCAGGGGCAGACTCCTATAATTCACCCCTCCACTTT.

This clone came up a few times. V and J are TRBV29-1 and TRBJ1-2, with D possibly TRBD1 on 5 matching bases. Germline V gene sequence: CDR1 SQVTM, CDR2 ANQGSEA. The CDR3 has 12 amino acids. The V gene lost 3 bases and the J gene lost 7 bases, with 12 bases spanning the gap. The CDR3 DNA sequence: TGCAGCGTTGATTCGGACACGCGTGGCTACACCTTC. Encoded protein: CSVDSDTRGYTF.

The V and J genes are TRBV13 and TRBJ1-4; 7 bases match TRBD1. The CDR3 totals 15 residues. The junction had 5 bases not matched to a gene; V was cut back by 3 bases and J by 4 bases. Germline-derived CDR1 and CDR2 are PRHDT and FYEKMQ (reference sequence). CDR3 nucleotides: TGTGCCAGCAGCTTCGCTGGACAGGTTAATGAAAAACTGTTTTTT. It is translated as CASSFAGQVNEKLFF.

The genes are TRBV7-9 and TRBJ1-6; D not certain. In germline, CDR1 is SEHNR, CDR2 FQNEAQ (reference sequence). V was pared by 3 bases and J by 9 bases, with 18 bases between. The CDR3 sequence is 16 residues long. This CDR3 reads CASSFRAGRGSSPLHF. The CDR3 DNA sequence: TGTGCCAGCAGCTTTAGAGCCGGCCGGGGTAGTTCACCCCTCCACTTT.

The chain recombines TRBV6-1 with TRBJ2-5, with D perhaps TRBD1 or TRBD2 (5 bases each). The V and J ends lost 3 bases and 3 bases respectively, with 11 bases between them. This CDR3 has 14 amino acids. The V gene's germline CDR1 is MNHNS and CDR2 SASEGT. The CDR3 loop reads CASSEMGVKETQYF. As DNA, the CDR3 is TGTGCCAGCAGTGAGATGGGGGTTAAAGAGACCCAGTACTTC.

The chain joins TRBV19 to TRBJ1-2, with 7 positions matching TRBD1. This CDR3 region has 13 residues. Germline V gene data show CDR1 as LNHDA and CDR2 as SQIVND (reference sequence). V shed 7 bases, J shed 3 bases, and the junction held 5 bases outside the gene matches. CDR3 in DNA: TGTGCCAGTATAAGGGGGCAAGACTATGGCTACACCTTC. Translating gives CASIRGQDYGYTF.

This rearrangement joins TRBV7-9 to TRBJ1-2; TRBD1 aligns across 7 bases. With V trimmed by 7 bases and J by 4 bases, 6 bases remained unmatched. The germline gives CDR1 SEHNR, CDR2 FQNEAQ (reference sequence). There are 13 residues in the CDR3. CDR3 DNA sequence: TGTGCCAGCACGACAGGGAGGGCCTATGGCTACACCTTC. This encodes CASTTGRAYGYTF. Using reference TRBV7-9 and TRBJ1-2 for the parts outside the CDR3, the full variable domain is DTGVSQNPRHKITKRGQNVTFRCDPISEHNRLYWYRQTLGQGPEFLTYFQNEAQLEKSRLLSDRFSAERPKGSFSTLEIQRTEQGDSAMYLCASTTGRAYGYTFGSGTRLTVV.

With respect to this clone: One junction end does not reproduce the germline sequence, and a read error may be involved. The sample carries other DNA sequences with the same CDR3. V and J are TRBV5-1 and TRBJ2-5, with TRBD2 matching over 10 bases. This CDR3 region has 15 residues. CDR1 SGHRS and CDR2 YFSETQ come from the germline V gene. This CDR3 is CASSFQTSGQETQYF. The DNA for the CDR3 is TGCGCCAGCAGCTTCCAGACTAGCGGGCAAGAGACCCAATACTTC.

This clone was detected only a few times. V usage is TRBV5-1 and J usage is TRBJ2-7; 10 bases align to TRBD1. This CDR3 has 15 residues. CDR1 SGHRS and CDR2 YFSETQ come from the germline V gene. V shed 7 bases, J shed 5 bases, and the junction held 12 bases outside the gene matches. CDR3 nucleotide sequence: TGCGCCAGCGCGGAGAATGACAGGGGGCGGAACGAGCAGTACTTC. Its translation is CASAENDRGRNEQYF.

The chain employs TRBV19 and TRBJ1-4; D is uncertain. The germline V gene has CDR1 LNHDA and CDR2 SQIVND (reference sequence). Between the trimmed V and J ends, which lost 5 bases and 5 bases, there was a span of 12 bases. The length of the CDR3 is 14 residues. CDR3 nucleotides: TGTGCCAGTAGTCACCAGGCGAGCAATGAAAAACTGTTTTTT. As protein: CASSHQASNEKLFF.

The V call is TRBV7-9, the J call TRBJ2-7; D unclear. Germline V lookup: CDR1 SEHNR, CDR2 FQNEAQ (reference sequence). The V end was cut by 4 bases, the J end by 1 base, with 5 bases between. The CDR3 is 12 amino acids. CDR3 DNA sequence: TGTGCCAGCAGCTCCATTTCCTACGAGCAGTACTTC. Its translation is CASSSISYEQYF.

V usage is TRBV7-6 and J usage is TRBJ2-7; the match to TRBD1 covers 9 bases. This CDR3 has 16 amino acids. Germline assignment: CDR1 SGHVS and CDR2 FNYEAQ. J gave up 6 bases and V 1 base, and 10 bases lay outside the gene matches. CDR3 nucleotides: TGTGCCAGCAGCTTAGTTTCCGCGACAGGGGGGTTCGAGCAGTACTTC. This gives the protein CASSLVSATGGFEQYF.

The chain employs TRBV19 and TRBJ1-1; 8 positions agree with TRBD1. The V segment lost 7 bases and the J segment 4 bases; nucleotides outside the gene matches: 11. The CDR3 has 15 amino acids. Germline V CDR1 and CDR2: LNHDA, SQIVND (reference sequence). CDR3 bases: TGTGCCAGTACTACCAGGGGGCTGGTCCCCACTGAAGCTTTCTTT. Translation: CASTTRGLVPTEAFF.

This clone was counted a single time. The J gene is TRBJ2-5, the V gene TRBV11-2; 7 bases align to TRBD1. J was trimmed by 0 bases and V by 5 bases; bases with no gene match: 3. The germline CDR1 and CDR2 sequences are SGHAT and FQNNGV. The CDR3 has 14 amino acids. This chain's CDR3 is CASSRGTDQETQYF. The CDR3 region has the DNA TGTGCCAGCAGCCGTGGGACAGACCAAGAGACCCAGTACTTC.

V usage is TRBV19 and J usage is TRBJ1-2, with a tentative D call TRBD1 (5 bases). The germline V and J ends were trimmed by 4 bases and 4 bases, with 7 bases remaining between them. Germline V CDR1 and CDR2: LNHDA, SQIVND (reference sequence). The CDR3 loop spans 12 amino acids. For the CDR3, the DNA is TGTGCCAGTAGTACCAGGGTCTATGGCTACACCTTC. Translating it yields CASSTRVYGYTF. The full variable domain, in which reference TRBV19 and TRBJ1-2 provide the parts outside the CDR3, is DGGITQSPKYLFRKEGQNVTLSCEQNLNHDAMYWYRQDPGQGLRLIYYSQIVNDFQKGDIAEGYSVSREKKESFPLTVTSAQKNPTAFYLCASSTRVYGYTFGSGTRLTVV.